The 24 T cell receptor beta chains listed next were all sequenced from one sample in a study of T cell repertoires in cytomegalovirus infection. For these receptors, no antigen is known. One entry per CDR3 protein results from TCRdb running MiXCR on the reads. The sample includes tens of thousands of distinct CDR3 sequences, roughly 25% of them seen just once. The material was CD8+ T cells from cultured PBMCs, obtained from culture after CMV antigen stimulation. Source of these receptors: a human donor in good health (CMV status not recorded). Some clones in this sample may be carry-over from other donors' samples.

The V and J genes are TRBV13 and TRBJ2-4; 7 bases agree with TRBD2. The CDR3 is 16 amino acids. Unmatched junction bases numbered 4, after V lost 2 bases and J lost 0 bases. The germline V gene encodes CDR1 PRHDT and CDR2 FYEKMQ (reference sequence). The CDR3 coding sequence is TGTGCCAGCAGCTTAAGGGGAGGGCTAGCCAAAAACATTCAGTACTTC. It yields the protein CASSLRGGLAKNIQYF.

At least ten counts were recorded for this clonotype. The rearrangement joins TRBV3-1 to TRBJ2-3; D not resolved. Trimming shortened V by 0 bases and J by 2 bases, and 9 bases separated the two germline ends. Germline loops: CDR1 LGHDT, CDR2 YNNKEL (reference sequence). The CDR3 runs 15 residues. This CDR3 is CASSQEVGITDTQYF. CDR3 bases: TGTGCCAGCAGCCAAGAGGTGGGGATCACAGATACGCAGTATTTT.

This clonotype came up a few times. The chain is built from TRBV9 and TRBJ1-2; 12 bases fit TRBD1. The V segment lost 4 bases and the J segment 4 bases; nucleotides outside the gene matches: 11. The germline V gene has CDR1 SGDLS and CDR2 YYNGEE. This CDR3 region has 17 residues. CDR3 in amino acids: CASSFGTGGAASYGYTF. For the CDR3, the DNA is TGTGCCAGCAGCTTCGGGACAGGGGGCGCGGCGAGCTATGGCTACACCTTC.

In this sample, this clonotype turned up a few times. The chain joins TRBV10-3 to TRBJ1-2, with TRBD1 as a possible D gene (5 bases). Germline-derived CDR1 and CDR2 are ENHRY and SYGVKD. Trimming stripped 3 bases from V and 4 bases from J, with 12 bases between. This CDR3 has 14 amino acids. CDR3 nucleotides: TGTGCCATCAGTGATACCGACAGAGGCTATGGCTACACCTTC. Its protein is CAISDTDRGYGYTF.

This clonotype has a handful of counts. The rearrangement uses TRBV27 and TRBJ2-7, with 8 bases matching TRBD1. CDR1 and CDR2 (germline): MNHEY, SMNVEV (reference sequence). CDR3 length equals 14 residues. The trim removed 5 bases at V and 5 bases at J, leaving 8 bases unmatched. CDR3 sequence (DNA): TGTGCCAGCAGTGGGACAGGACTTGTCGACGAGCAGTACTTC. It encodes CASSGTGLVDEQYF.

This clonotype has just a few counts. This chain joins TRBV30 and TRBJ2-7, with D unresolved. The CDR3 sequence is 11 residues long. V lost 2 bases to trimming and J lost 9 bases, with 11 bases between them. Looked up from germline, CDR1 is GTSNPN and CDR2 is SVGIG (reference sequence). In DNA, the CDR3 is TGTGCCTGGAGTAGCGCTCTGGGGCAGTACTTC. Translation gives CAWSSALGQYF. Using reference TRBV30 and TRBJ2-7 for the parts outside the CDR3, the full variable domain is SQTIHQWPATLVQPVGSPLSLECTVEGTSNPNLYWYRQAAGRGLQLLFYSVGIGQISSEVPQNLSASRPQDRQFILSSKKLLLSDSGFYLCAWSSALGQYFGPGTRLTVT.

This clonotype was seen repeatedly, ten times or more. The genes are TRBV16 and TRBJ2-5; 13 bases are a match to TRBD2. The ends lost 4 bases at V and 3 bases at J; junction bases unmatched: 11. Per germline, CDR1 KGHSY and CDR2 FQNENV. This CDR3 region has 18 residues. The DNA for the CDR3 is TGTGCCAGCAGCCGGACTAGCGGGAGTTCGGTTAGTGAAGAGACCCAGTACTTC. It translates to CASSRTSGSSVSEETQYF.

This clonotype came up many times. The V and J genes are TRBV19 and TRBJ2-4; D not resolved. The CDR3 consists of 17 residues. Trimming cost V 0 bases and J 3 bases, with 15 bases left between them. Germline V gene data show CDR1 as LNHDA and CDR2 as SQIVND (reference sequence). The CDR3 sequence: CASSIDLLGVDKNIQYF. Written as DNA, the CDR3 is TGTGCCAGTAGTATAGATCTGTTGGGCGTCGACAAAAACATTCAGTACTTC.

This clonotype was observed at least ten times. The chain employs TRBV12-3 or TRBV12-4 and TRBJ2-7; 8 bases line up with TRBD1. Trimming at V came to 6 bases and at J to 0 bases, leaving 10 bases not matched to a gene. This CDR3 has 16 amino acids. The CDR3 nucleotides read TGTGCCAGCAGCCGGCAGGCAGGGGGCTACTCCTACGAGCAGTACTTC. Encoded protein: CASSRQAGGYSYEQYF.

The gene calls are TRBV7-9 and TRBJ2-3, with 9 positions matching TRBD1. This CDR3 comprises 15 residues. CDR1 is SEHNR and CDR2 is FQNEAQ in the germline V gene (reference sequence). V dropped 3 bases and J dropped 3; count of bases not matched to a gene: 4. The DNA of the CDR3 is TGTGCCAGCAGCTTGGGGACAGGGACAACAGATACGCAGTATTTT. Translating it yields CASSLGTGTTDTQYF.

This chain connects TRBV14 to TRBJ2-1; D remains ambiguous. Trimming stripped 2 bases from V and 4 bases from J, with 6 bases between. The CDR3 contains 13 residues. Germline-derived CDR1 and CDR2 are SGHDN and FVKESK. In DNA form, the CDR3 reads TGTGCCAGCAGCCAACAGGTTTACAATGAGCAGTTCTTC. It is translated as CASSQQVYNEQFF. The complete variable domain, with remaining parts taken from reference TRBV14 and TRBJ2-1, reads EAGVTQFPSHSVIEKGQTVTLRCDPISGHDNLYWYRRVMGKEIKFLLHFVKESKQDESGMPNNRFLAERTGGTYSTLKVQPAELEDSGVYFCASSQQVYNEQFFGPGTRLTVL.

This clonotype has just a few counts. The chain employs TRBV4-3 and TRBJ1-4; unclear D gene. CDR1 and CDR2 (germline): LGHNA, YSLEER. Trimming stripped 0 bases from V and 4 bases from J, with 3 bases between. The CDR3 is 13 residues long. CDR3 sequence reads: CASSQEGNEKLFF. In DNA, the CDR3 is TGCGCCAGCAGCCAAGAGGGTAATGAAAAACTGTTTTTT.

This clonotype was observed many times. The CDR3 DNA sequence: TGTGCCAGCAGCTCTTCTAGGACCCAGTACTTC. Its translation is CASSSSRTQYF. The gene calls are TRBV7-9 and TRBJ2-5; D gene unclear. V gave up 4 bases and J gave up 7 bases, with 7 bases separating them. This CDR3 region has 11 residues. CDR1 SEHNR and CDR2 FQNEAQ come from the germline V gene (reference sequence).

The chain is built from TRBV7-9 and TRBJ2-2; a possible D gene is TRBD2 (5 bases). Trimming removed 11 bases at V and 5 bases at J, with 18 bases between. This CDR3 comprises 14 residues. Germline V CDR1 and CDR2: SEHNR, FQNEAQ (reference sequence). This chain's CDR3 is CAGRASMGTGELFF. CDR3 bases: TGTGCCGGGCGGGCCTCCATGGGGACCGGGGAGCTGTTTTTT.

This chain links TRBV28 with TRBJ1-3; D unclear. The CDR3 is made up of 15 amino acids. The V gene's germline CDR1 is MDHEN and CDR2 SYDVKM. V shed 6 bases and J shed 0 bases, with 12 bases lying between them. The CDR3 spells CASSRFTGSGNTIYF. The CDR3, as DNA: TGTGCCAGCAGCCGATTTACGGGCTCTGGAAACACCATATATTTT.

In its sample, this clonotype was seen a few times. The DNA of the CDR3 is TGCGCCAGCAGCCCCGACAGCACTGAAGCTTTCTTT. Its translation is CASSPDSTEAFF. The J gene is TRBJ1-1, the V gene TRBV4-3; D possibly corresponds to TRBD1 (5 bases). V gave up 4 bases and J gave up 4 bases, with 7 bases separating them. This CDR3 contains 12 residues. From germline, CDR1 is LGHNA and CDR2 YSLEER.

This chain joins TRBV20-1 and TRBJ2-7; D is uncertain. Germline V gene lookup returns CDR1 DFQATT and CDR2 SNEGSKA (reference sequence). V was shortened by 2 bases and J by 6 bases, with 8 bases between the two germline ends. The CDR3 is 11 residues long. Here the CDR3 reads CSARRMAEQYF. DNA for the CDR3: TGCAGTGCTAGACGTATGGCCGAGCAGTACTTC.

The CDR3 here is CSARGSYNEQFF. In DNA, the CDR3 is TGCAGTGCTAGAGGCAGCTACAATGAGCAGTTCTTC. The genes are TRBV20-1 and TRBJ2-1; D gene unclear. The V gene lost 1 base and the J gene lost 3 bases, with 4 bases spanning the gap. Germline V lookup: CDR1 DFQATT, CDR2 SNEGSKA (reference sequence). This CDR3 spans 12 amino acids.

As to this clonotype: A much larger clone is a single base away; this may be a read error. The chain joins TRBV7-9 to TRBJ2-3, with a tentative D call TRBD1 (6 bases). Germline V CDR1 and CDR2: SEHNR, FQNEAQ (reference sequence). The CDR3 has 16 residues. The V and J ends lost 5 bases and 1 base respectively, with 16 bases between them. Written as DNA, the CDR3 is TGTGCCAGCAGCACCCCAGCAGGGGCCCGCACAGATACGCAGTATTTT. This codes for CASSTPAGARTDTQYF.

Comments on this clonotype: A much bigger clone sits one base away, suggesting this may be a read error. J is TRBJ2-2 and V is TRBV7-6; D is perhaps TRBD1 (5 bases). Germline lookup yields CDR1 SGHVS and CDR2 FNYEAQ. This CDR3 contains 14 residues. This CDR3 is CAGSNQGVAGELFF. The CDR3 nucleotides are TGTGCCGGCAGCAACCAGGGTGTGGCCGGGGAGCTGTTTTTT.

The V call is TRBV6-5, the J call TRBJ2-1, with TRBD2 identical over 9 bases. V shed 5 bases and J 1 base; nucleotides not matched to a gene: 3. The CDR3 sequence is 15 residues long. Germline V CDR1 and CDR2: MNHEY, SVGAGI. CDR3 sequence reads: CASSTLAGSYNEQFF. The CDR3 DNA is TGTGCCAGCAGTACCCTAGCGGGGTCCTACAATGAGCAGTTCTTC.

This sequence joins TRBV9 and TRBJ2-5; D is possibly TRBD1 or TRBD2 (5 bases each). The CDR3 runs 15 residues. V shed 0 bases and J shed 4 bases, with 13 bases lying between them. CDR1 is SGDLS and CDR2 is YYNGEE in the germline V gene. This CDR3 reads CASSVEGDSPETQYF. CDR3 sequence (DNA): TGTGCCAGCAGCGTAGAGGGAGACAGCCCAGAGACCCAGTACTTC.

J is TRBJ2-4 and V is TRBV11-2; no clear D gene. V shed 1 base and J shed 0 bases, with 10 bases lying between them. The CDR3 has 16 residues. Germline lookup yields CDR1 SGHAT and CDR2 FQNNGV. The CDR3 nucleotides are TGTGCCAGCAGCTTAGTAGTCGGCGGAGCCAAAAACATTCAGTACTTC. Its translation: CASSLVVGGAKNIQYF. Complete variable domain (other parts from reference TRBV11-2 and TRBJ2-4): EAGVAQSPRYKIIEKRQSVAFWCNPISGHATLYWYQQILGQGPKLLIQFQNNGVVDDSQLPKDRFSAERLKGVDSTLKIQPAKLEDSAVYLCASSLVVGGAKNIQYFGAGTRLSVL.

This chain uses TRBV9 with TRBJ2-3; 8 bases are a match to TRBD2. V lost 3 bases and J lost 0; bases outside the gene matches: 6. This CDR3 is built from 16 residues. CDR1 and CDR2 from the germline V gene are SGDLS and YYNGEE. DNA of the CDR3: TGTGCCAGCAGCGCTGGCGGGGGGTCCAGCACAGATACGCAGTATTTT. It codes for CASSAGGGSSTDTQYF.